This T cell receptor (beta chain) was recovered during a study of blood T cell repertoires in COVID-19. Looking at the study overall: T cells, B-cell-depleted T cells, or PBMCs provided the cDNA or gDNA that served as material.

As handled by the study authors: Reference gene primer amplification gave nucleated cell count estimates. Produced via immunoSEQ multiplex PCR; TCRdb's table is partial and in-frame only. That table gives V, J and clone size, and the DNA gave D and trimming. The sample includes 90,000 to 130,000 clones, approximately 80% seen only once; the top ten take 4% to 5%. The CDR3 has 12 amino acids. Germline CDR1 is MDHEN and CDR2 is SYDVKM. V dropped 3 bases and J dropped 8 bases, with 7 bases sitting between them. The chain uses TRBV28 and TRBJ1-4; D unclear. This clonotype originated in a woman in her sixties or seventies with acute or convalescent COVID-19. Sequencing was performed on peripheral blood. The CDR3 DNA follows: TGTGCCAGCAGTTTCAACTGGGAAAAACTGTTTTTT. Its protein product is CASSFNWEKLFF. Filled out from reference TRBV28 and TRBJ1-4, the complete variable domain reads DVKVTQSSRYLVKRTGEKVFLECVQDMDHENMFWYRQDPGLGLRLIYFSYDVKMKEKGDIPEGYSVSREKKERFSLILESASTNQTSMYLCASSFNWEKLFFGSGTQLSVL.